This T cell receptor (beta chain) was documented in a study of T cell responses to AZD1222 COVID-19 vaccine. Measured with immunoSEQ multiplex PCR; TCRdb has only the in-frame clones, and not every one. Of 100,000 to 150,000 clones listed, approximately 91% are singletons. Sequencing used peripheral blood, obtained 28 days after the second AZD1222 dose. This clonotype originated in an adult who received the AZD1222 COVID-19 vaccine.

CDR3 loop: CASSSRQGTANTEAFF. Here the CDR3 DNA reads TGTGCCAGCAGTTCCCGACAGGGGACGGCGAACACTGAAGCTTTCTTT. This chain uses TRBV6-5 with TRBJ1-1, with 8 bases that match TRBD1. CDR1 is MNHEY and CDR2 is SVGAGI in the germline V gene. The junction had 8 bases not matched to a gene; V was cut back by 4 bases and J by 1 base. The CDR3 totals 16 residues.